Below are 31 T cell receptor beta chains sequenced from a single sample in a study of T cells after yellow fever vaccination. Each CDR3 protein gets one entry after TCRdb re-called the 5' RACE reads with MiXCR. The data hold hundreds of thousands of distinct CDR3 sequences, with around 12% observed a single time. Material: PBMCs, obtained on the day of the yellow fever booster vaccination. All receptors come from a man younger than 45 who received the YFV17D yellow fever vaccine.

This clonotype was detected ten times or more. V and J are TRBV4-3 and TRBJ2-3; 8 bases align to TRBD2. The CDR3 runs 14 residues. Germline-derived CDR1 and CDR2 are LGHNA and YSLEER. The V gene end was trimmed by 4 bases and the J gene end by 4 bases; junction bases not matched to a gene: 4. This CDR3 is CASSPGGAADTQYF. CDR3 nucleotides: TGCGCCAGCAGCCCCGGGGGGGCGGCAGATACGCAGTATTTT.

V and J are TRBV6-6 and TRBJ2-3; D gene uncertain. This CDR3 has 13 amino acids. V was cut by 7 bases and J by 0 bases, with 8 bases left in between. Per the germline V gene, CDR1 is MNHNY and CDR2 is SVGAGI (reference sequence). CDR3 in amino acids: CASTPRSTDTQYF. The CDR3 nucleotides are TGTGCCAGCACCCCTAGAAGCACAGATACGCAGTATTTT.

In this sample, this clonotype turned up a few times. The rearrangement joins TRBV20-1 to TRBJ2-7; D is ambiguous. V gave up 0 bases and J gave up 1 base, with 10 bases separating them. Germline assignment: CDR1 DFQATT and CDR2 SNEGSKA (reference sequence). CDR3 length: 14 residues. The CDR3 coding sequence is TGCAGTGCTAGAGAGGCAGCAGCATCCTACGAGCAGTACTTC. Protein sequence: CSAREAAASYEQYF.

V gene TRBV7-2 combines with J gene TRBJ2-5; D call uncertain. Germline lookup yields CDR1 SGHTA and CDR2 FQGNSA. The CDR3 is 13 residues long. With 3 bases removed from V and 5 bases from J, the gap between germline ends came to 10 bases. The DNA of the CDR3 is TGTGCCAGCAGCTTCCGGGCCGCGGAGACCCAGTACTTC. This codes for CASSFRAAETQYF.

This clonotype turned up a few times. The chain couples TRBV2 to TRBJ1-2; tentatively, D is TRBD1 (5 bases). The germline V gene encodes CDR1 SNHLY and CDR2 FYNNEI. V was cut by 0 bases and J by 0 bases, with 11 bases left in between. The CDR3 has 16 amino acids. The CDR3 is CASSEAQGKANYGYTF. The DNA for the CDR3 is TGTGCCAGCAGTGAAGCCCAGGGCAAAGCTAACTATGGCTACACCTTC.

J is TRBJ1-2 and V is TRBV30; D perhaps matches TRBD1 (5 bases). V lost 6 bases and J 5 bases, leaving 16 bases between the germline ends. CDR1 is GTSNPN and CDR2 is SVGIG in the germline V gene (reference sequence). The CDR3 is 13 amino acids. The CDR3 DNA sequence: TGTGCCTGCAAGACAGTATCAACATATGGCTACACCTTC. Translating it yields CACKTVSTYGYTF.

The J gene is TRBJ2-1, the V gene TRBV24-1; 8 positions agree with TRBD2. J was trimmed by 8 bases and V by 5 bases; bases with no gene match: 10. Germline values: CDR1 KGHDR, CDR2 SFDVKD. The CDR3 runs to 15 residues. The CDR3: CATSGSGTSADEQFF. For the CDR3, the DNA is TGTGCCACCAGTGGTAGCGGGACCTCTGCTGATGAGCAGTTCTTC.

The sample holds a few counts of this clonotype. This rearrangement joins TRBV4-2 to TRBJ2-3; 11 bases fit TRBD2. This CDR3 region has 19 residues. Looked up from germline, CDR1 is LGHNA and CDR2 is YNFKEQ. V lost 0 bases to trimming and J lost 2 bases; unmatched junction nucleotides: 10. The CDR3 reads CASSQERGHSGGATDTQYF. In nucleotides, the CDR3 is TGTGCCAGCAGCCAAGAGAGGGGACATAGCGGGGGGGCCACAGATACGCAGTATTTT.

V and J are TRBV5-5 and TRBJ2-7; unclear D gene. The germline V gene encodes CDR1 SGHKS and CDR2 YYEKEE (reference sequence). The CDR3 runs 14 residues. V was clipped by 0 bases and J by 4 bases, with 11 bases between them. CDR3 in amino acids: CASSLGPDIYEQYF. The CDR3 region has the DNA TGTGCCAGCAGCTTGGGTCCTGACATTTACGAGCAGTACTTC.

The rearrangement uses TRBV18 and TRBJ2-4, with 10 bases that match TRBD1. Germline-derived CDR1 and CDR2 are KGHSH and LQKENI. The V and J ends lost 3 bases and 7 bases, in that order; junction bases with no gene match: 3. There are 14 residues in the CDR3. This chain's CDR3 is CASSPPGQGNIQYF. The DNA of the CDR3 is TGTGCCAGCTCACCGCCGGGACAGGGGAACATTCAGTACTTC.

This clonotype has at least ten counts. This rearrangement joins TRBV5-1 to TRBJ2-7, with 10 positions matching TRBD1. There are 15 residues in the CDR3. Trimming at V came to 2 bases and at J to 3 bases, leaving 5 bases not matched to a gene. Germline V gene lookup returns CDR1 SGHRS and CDR2 YFSETQ. The CDR3 loop reads CASSFRDRGNYEQYF. The DNA for the CDR3 is TGCGCCAGCAGCTTTAGGGACAGGGGTAACTACGAGCAGTACTTC.

The chain recombines TRBV9 with TRBJ2-3; D possibly uses TRBD1 or TRBD2 (5 bases each). This CDR3 comprises 15 residues. The V end was cut by 4 bases, the J end by 0 bases, with 12 bases between. The germline gives CDR1 SGDLS, CDR2 YYNGEE. The CDR3, as DNA: TGTGCCAGCAGCCTAATGGGGGTGAGCACAGATACGCAGTATTTT. It specifies CASSLMGVSTDTQYF.

This clonotype was seen only a few times. This sequence joins TRBV28 and TRBJ2-3, with D perhaps assigned TRBD1 or TRBD2 (6 bases each). In germline, CDR1 is MDHEN, CDR2 SYDVKM. The CDR3 is made up of 16 amino acids. V was cut by 7 bases and J by 1 base, with 18 bases left in between. CDR3 residues: CASNSLQRGGTDTQYF. In DNA, the CDR3 is TGTGCCAGCAATTCCCTCCAGAGGGGGGGCACAGATACGCAGTATTTT.

This clonotype has just a few counts. The V call is TRBV5-4, the J call TRBJ2-5; possible D gene TRBD2, 6 bases. The CDR3 consists of 15 residues. The germline V gene has CDR1 SGHNT and CDR2 YYREEE (reference sequence). Between the trimmed V and J ends, which lost 4 bases and 2 bases, there was a span of 15 bases. The CDR3 reads CASSGRRDWQETQYF. The CDR3 nucleotides read TGTGCCAGCAGCGGGCGCCGGGACTGGCAAGAGACCCAGTACTTC.

Of note for this clonotype: This may come from a read error, since a much larger clone is one base off. The genes are TRBV6-5 and TRBJ2-1; D ambiguous. Germline CDR1 reads MNHEY; CDR2 reads SVGAGI. The CDR3 length is 13 residues. The CDR3 nucleotides read TGTGCCAGCAGTTACTCCCCGTACAATGAGGAGTTCTTC. Translating it yields CASSYSPYNEEFF.

There are a few counts of this clonotype. V gene TRBV27 combines with J gene TRBJ1-1; D ambiguous. This CDR3 spans 13 amino acids. CDR1 and CDR2 from the germline V gene are MNHEY and SMNVEV (reference sequence). Trimming stripped 4 bases from V and 3 bases from J, with 9 bases between. CDR3 coding DNA: TGTGCCAGCAGTTCATATCAAGACACTGAAGCTTTCTTT. Translation gives CASSSYQDTEAFF.

This clonotype has only a few counts. This chain connects TRBV29-1 to TRBJ2-7, with a weak D call TRBD2 (6 bases). CDR1 and CDR2 from the germline V gene are SQVTM and ANQGSEA. Trimming took off 6 bases at V and 4 bases at J, with 13 bases between the two ends. The CDR3 has 12 amino acids. Here the CDR3 reads CSVRGLRYEQYF. CDR3 in DNA: TGCAGCGTCCGGGGACTGAGGTACGAGCAGTACTTC.

This clonotype was observed a few times. The rearrangement links TRBV9 to TRBJ2-1; 8 positions agree with TRBD2. V trimming: 4 bases; J trimming: 10 bases; junction bases outside the gene matches: 16. The germline gives CDR1 SGDLS, CDR2 YYNGEE. The CDR3 totals 16 residues. CDR3 bases: TGTGCCAGCAGCCCGGGGGGGAGTATCACTTCCCGAGAGCAGTTCTTC. It codes for CASSPGGSITSREQFF. The full variable domain, with the rest looked up from reference TRBV9 and TRBJ2-1, is DSGVTQTPKHLITATGQRVTLRCSPRSGDLSVYWYQQSLDQGLQFLIQYYNGEERAKGNILERFSAQQFPDLHSELNLSSLELGDSALYFCASSPGGSITSREQFFGPGTRLTVL.

This clonotype turned up a few times. The rearrangement uses TRBV5-1 and TRBJ1-4; TRBD1 matches at 8 bases. CDR1 is SGHRS and CDR2 is YFSETQ in the germline V gene. The CDR3 spans 16 residues. The ends lost 3 bases at V and 0 bases at J; junction bases unmatched: 4. CDR3 nucleotide sequence: TGCGCCAGCAGCTCGGGACAGGTTGCAACTAATGAAAAACTGTTTTTT. Its protein is CASSSGQVATNEKLFF. The variable domain in full, completed from reference TRBV5-1 and TRBJ1-4, reads KAGVTQTPRYLIKTRGQQVTLSCSPISGHRSVSWYQQTPGQGLQFLFEYFSETQRNKGNFPGRFSGRQFSNSRSEMNVSTLELGDSALYLCASSSGQVATNEKLFFGSGTQLSVL.

The chain links TRBV11-2 to TRBJ2-7; TRBD1 might be the D (5 bases). Trimming shortened V by 5 bases and J by 5 bases, and 16 bases separated the two germline ends. The CDR3 is 14 residues long. Germline CDR1 reads SGHAT; CDR2 reads FQNNGV. The CDR3, as DNA: TGTGCCAGCAGCAAGACAGCGAACCTCGACGAGCAGTACTTC. It specifies CASSKTANLDEQYF.

CDR3 sequence reads: CASSISYTASGANVLTF. The CDR3 DNA sequence: TGTGCCAGTAGTATAAGTTACACCGCCTCTGGGGCCAACGTCCTGACTTTC. The chain has TRBV19 and TRBJ2-6; D remains ambiguous. This CDR3 is 17 amino acids long. Germline lookup yields CDR1 LNHDA and CDR2 SQIVND (reference sequence). The V and J ends lost 2 bases and 0 bases respectively, with 11 bases between them.

Only a few counts were recorded for this clonotype. The chain carries TRBV5-4 and TRBJ2-5; D gene unclear. Per germline, CDR1 SGHNT and CDR2 YYREEE (reference sequence). The CDR3 is 16 residues long. The V gene lost 1 base and the J gene lost 4 bases, with 17 bases spanning the gap. DNA of the CDR3: TGTGCCAGCAGCTTGCCCGGTGAGGCTATCACAGAGACCCAGTACTTC. Translating gives CASSLPGEAITETQYF.

This clonotype was seen a single time. This rearrangement joins TRBV11-2 to TRBJ2-6, with D uncertain. Germline CDR1 SGHAT, CDR2 FQNNGV. This CDR3 is 18 amino acids long. V lost 5 bases to trimming and J lost 0 bases, with 17 bases between them. The CDR3 sequence: CASSPKRAVDSGANVLTF. In DNA form, the CDR3 reads TGTGCCAGCAGCCCGAAACGGGCGGTGGACTCTGGGGCCAACGTCCTGACTTTC.

This clonotype has more than one count but fewer than ten. CDR3 amino acids: CASFGLGVYNEQFF. The CDR3 DNA follows: TGTGCCAGCTTCGGACTAGGGGTCTACAATGAGCAGTTCTTC. The chain uses TRBV2 and TRBJ2-1, with 7 bases matching TRBD2. In germline, CDR1 is SNHLY, CDR2 FYNNEI. The CDR3 loop spans 14 amino acids. V was pared by 8 bases and J by 3 bases, with 7 bases of the junction left unmatched.

The J gene is TRBJ1-5, the V gene TRBV7-9; D remains ambiguous. The germline CDR1 and CDR2 sequences are SEHNR and FQNEAQ (reference sequence). This CDR3 contains 15 residues. Trimming removed 3 bases at V and 2 bases at J, with 11 bases between. The CDR3: CASSFEVQGNQPQHF. The CDR3 DNA reads as TGTGCCAGCAGCTTCGAGGTACAAGGCAATCAGCCCCAGCATTTT.

This clonotype appeared a few times. The V call is TRBV7-2, the J call TRBJ2-1, with 8 bases matching TRBD1. The V and J ends lost 4 bases and 15 bases, in that order; junction bases with no gene match: 8. The CDR3 loop spans 12 amino acids. Per germline, CDR1 SGHTA and CDR2 FQGNSA. CDR3 coding DNA: TGTGCCAGCAGCTCGGACAGGGTGGGTACGTTCTTC. It yields the protein CASSSDRVGTFF.

This clonotype has a handful of counts. J is TRBJ2-2 and V is TRBV5-6, with D perhaps matching TRBD2 (5 bases). This CDR3 spans 16 amino acids. CDR1 and CDR2 from the germline V gene are SGHDT and YYEEEE. Trimming shortened V by 4 bases and J by 3 bases, and 16 bases separated the two germline ends. The CDR3 DNA reads as TGTGCCAGCAGCCCCTCGACTATCGGGGACACCGGGGAGCTGTTTTTT. Residues: CASSPSTIGDTGELFF.

CDR3 sequence (DNA): TGTGCCAGTAGTATCCAGGGGGGTCGGAATGAGCAGTTCTTC. It specifies CASSIQGGRNEQFF. The chain has TRBV19 and TRBJ2-1, with D perhaps TRBD1 (7 bases). V was pared by 3 bases and J by 7 bases, with 13 bases between. This CDR3 is built from 14 residues. CDR1 is LNHDA, CDR2 SQIVND, per germline (reference sequence).

This clonotype was observed a few times. The rearrangement joins TRBV5-1 to TRBJ1-2; 10 bases are a match to TRBD1. Germline loops: CDR1 SGHRS, CDR2 YFSETQ. The CDR3 contains 14 residues. V dropped 4 bases and J dropped 3; count of bases not matched to a gene: 3. CDR3 in DNA: TGCGCCAGCAGCACCGGGACAGGGGACTATGGCTACACCTTC. It translates to CASSTGTGDYGYTF. Full variable domain (remainder filled in from reference TRBV5-1 and TRBJ1-2): KAGVTQTPRYLIKTRGQQVTLSCSPISGHRSVSWYQQTPGQGLQFLFEYFSETQRNKGNFPGRFSGRQFSNSRSEMNVSTLELGDSALYLCASSTGTGDYGYTFGSGTRLTVV.

The genes are TRBV28 and TRBJ2-2; 8 bases line up with TRBD2. V was pared by 5 bases and J by 8 bases, with 10 bases of the junction left unmatched. Germline-derived CDR1 and CDR2 are MDHEN and SYDVKM. The CDR3 loop spans 15 amino acids. For the CDR3, the DNA is TGTGCCAGCAGTCCGTGGAGCGGGGGAAGGGGGGAGCTGTTTTTT. This translates into CASSPWSGGRGELFF.

V gene TRBV2 combines with J gene TRBJ2-7, with D perhaps matching TRBD1 or TRBD2 (6 bases each). The ends were cut back, 3 bases at V and 12 bases at J, with 18 bases in the middle. The CDR3 is made up of 13 amino acids. Germline-derived CDR1 and CDR2 are SNHLY and FYNNEI. Here the CDR3 DNA reads TGTGCCAGCAGTGAGGGAAGGGGGACTCCGAGGTACTTC. This gives the protein CASSEGRGTPRYF. The full variable domain, rest sourced from reference TRBV2 and TRBJ2-7, is EPEVTQTPSHQVTQMGQEVILRCVPISNHLYFYWYRQILGQKVEFLVSFYNNEISEKSEIFDDQFSVERPDGSNFTLKIRSTKLEDSAMYFCASSEGRGTPRYFGPGTRLTVT.